One sample yielded the 14 T cell receptor beta chains listed below, sequenced in a study of T cells in Graves' hyperthyroidism and ophthalmopathy. Authors of the study amplified TCR beta CDR3 regions from RNA transcripts. With the HTBI primer set, the TCR CDR3 went through a first round of RT-PCR. MiXCR was run by TCRdb on the multiplex PCR reads, yielding one entry per CDR3 protein. The sample yields 450,000 to 650,000 distinct CDR3 sequences, approximately 15% seen once. What was sequenced was blood. The receptors derive from a woman between 18 and 30 years old with Graves' ophthalmopathy.

The table lists this clonotype with many counts. At one end the junction does not follow the germline gene, possibly because of a read error. This chain links TRBV6-1 with TRBJ2-7; D is perhaps TRBD1 (5 bases). The CDR3 is 12 residues long. In germline, CDR1 is MNHNS, CDR2 SASEGT. CDR3 sequence reads: CASREGVAGPYF. The CDR3 nucleotides read TGTGCCAGCAGGGAAGGAGTTGCAGGGCCGTACTTC.

This clonotype was detected a few times. This chain connects TRBV19 to TRBJ2-5, with D uncertain. The CDR3 length is 14 residues. Germline values: CDR1 LNHDA, CDR2 SQIVND (reference sequence). V was trimmed by 10 bases and J by 7 bases, leaving 22 bases between them. This CDR3 is CATKAGEGIVTQYF. Written as DNA, the CDR3 is TGTGCCACCAAAGCCGGTGAAGGAATAGTGACCCAGTACTTC.

This clonotype was observed many times. The chain uses TRBV7-2 and TRBJ1-5; D not resolved. V gave up 0 bases and J gave up 7 bases, with 13 bases separating them. Germline CDR1 reads SGHTA; CDR2 reads FQGNSA. The CDR3 consists of 15 residues. Written as DNA, the CDR3 is TGTGCCAGCAGCTTAGCGCTCGGTGGGAACCAGCCCCAGCATTTT. Translation: CASSLALGGNQPQHF.

In its sample, this clonotype was seen many times. DNA of the CDR3: TGTGCCAGCAGTTTAGCCCCGGACAGGGCAAGGAACACTGAAGCTTTCTTT. This translates into CASSLAPDRARNTEAFF. This sequence joins TRBV12-3 or TRBV12-4 and TRBJ1-1; 8 bases fit TRBD1. This CDR3 has 17 residues. V lost 0 bases and J lost 1; bases outside the gene matches: 7.

This clonotype was detected ten times or more. This chain links TRBV12-3 or TRBV12-4 with TRBJ1-1, with D unresolved. This CDR3 spans 16 amino acids. Trimming pared 6 bases from V and 0 bases from J, leaving 17 bases between. CDR3 bases: TGTGCCAGCAGCTCGCCCCTAGGCCTACTGAACACTGAAGCTTTCTTT. As protein: CASSSPLGLLNTEAFF.

At least ten counts were recorded for this clonotype. The chain uses TRBV5-1 and TRBJ2-7; no clear D. The CDR3 consists of 17 residues. Germline V gene lookup returns CDR1 SGHRS and CDR2 YFSETQ. Between the trimmed V and J ends, which lost 1 base and 2 bases, there was a span of 19 bases. This CDR3 reads CASSLTLRAAAPYEQYF. In DNA form, the CDR3 reads TGCGCCAGCAGCTTGACTCTTCGGGCCGCCGCTCCCTACGAGCAGTACTTC.

This clonotype was observed many times. This chain connects TRBV7-3 to TRBJ2-2; a weak D match, TRBD2 (6 bases). V lost 2 bases and J lost 5, with 12 bases in between. The CDR3 sequence is 15 residues long. Germline V gene lookup returns CDR1 SGHTA and CDR2 FQGTGA. The chain's CDR3 is CASSLRQAGTGELFF. CDR3 in DNA: TGTGCCAGCAGCTTACGGCAGGCGGGAACCGGGGAGCTGTTTTTT.

This clonotype was observed many times. J is TRBJ2-7 and V is TRBV30; D not resolved. From germline, CDR1 is GTSNPN and CDR2 SVGIG (reference sequence). The CDR3 runs 11 residues. V lost 0 bases to trimming and J lost 7 bases, with 7 bases between them. The CDR3 sequence is CAWSVRWEQYF. CDR3 nucleotides: TGTGCCTGGAGTGTACGGTGGGAGCAGTACTTC.

The chain employs TRBV7-2 and TRBJ1-6, with a weak D call TRBD1 (5 bases). Trimming left V 2 bases short and J 8 bases short, with 19 bases between. Germline lookup yields CDR1 SGHTA and CDR2 FQGNSA. This CDR3 comprises 17 residues. The CDR3 DNA is TGTGCCAGCAGCTTATGTAGGGGAGGGGTCCTTTATTCACCCCTCCACTTT. This sequence encodes CASSLCRGGVLYSPLHF.

This clonotype was counted many times. The J gene is TRBJ2-3, the V gene TRBV12-5, with TRBD2 identical over 8 bases. Per germline, CDR1 LGHNT and CDR2 FRNRAP. The CDR3 loop spans 16 amino acids. V lost 3 bases to trimming and J lost 0 bases; unmatched junction nucleotides: 5. The CDR3 region has the DNA TGTGCTAGTGGTTTTAGGGGCGGGAGGAGCACAGATACGCAGTATTTT. Amino acid sequence: CASGFRGGRSTDTQYF.

This clonotype was counted at least ten times. This chain links TRBV20-1 with TRBJ2-3, with D possibly TRBD1 on 6 matching bases. V lost 6 bases and J 1 base, leaving 14 bases between the germline ends. This CDR3 is 14 amino acids long. Germline CDR1 DFQATT, CDR2 SNEGSKA (reference sequence). In DNA form, the CDR3 reads TGCAGTGCCCCGAGAGGGGGAGGCACAGATACGCAGTATTTT. It encodes CSAPRGGGTDTQYF.

This clonotype was recorded many times. The chain recombines TRBV11-2 with TRBJ1-1; D gene ambiguous. The CDR3 has 11 amino acids. V was cut by 4 bases and J by 3 bases, with 3 bases left in between. Germline V CDR1 and CDR2: SGHAT, FQNNGV. CDR3: CASSSHTEAFF. CDR3 in DNA: TGTGCCAGCAGCTCTCACACTGAAGCTTTCTTT.

This clonotype appeared a few times. The chain links TRBV12-3 or TRBV12-4 to TRBJ2-5; possibly TRBD1 for D (5 bases). This CDR3 has 12 residues. V was trimmed by 1 base and J by 8 bases, leaving 8 bases between them. The CDR3 reads CASSLVGPTQYF. The CDR3 DNA follows: TGTGCCAGCAGTTTAGTGGGGCCCACCCAGTACTTC.

This sequence joins TRBV30 and TRBJ2-3; tentatively, D is TRBD1 (6 bases). The germline gives CDR1 GTSNPN, CDR2 SVGIG (reference sequence). Trimming removed 0 bases at V and 4 bases at J, with 17 bases between. This CDR3 has 16 amino acids. For the CDR3, the DNA is TGTGCCTGGAGTGTACGAGGGGGAAAGCACGCAGATACGCAGTATTTT. Protein: CAWSVRGGKHADTQYF.